This T cell receptor beta chain was sequenced during a study of cytomegalovirus exposure and HLA in healthy donors. CDR1 is MNHEY and CDR2 is SMNVEV in the germline V gene (reference sequence). Trimming removed 0 bases at V and 5 bases at J, with 10 bases between. CDR3 size: 14 residues. With 60 Vbeta and 13 Jbeta primers, the PCR was carried out. Only in-frame clones appear in the TCRdb table, and some are missing; sequencing was by immunoSEQ multiplex PCR. The sample table sets out 130,000 or so clones. This chain links TRBV27 with TRBJ1-1, with a tentative D call TRBD1 (6 bases). The receptor comes from a woman between 40 and 50 years old in good health and CMV-seropositive. Sequenced material: PBMCs. The CDR3 region is CASSLSRGLTEAFF. The CDR3 nucleotides read TGTGCCAGCAGTTTATCGCGGGGGCTAACTGAAGCTTTCTTT.